This is a list of T cell receptor beta chains from one sample in a study of graft-versus-host responses after intestinal transplantation. Antigens for these TCRs are unknown. Here immunoSEQ multiplex PCR was the method, and the copy in TCRdb shows in-frame clones only, minus some. The sample lists tens of thousands of clones, about 92% seen once, with 1.5% to 2.5% in the top ten. Sequencing was performed on unstimulated CD8+ T cells sorted from spleen or lymph node cells, taken before intestinal transplant. These receptor sequences come from a human donor who received an intestinal transplant. The CDR3 runs from the conserved cysteine through the conserved F or W. The D gene is left open where the match is weak. Rows give clone size only sometimes, using once, few, many, or a class for an expanded clone.

v_gene,j_gene,len,d_gene,abundance,CDR3nt,CDR3aa
TRBV2,TRBJ2-3,17,TRBD2,NA,TGTGCCAGCAGTGAATCCTCACTAGCGGGGTTTTATAGTACGCAGTATTTT,CASSESSLAGFYSTQYF
TRBV6-1,TRBJ2-7,14,TRBD1,NA,TGTGCCAGCAGTGAGATGGACAGGGGATACGAGCAGTACTTC,CASSEMDRGYEQYF
TRBV30,TRBJ2-2,14,NA,NA,TGTGCCTGGGCGTTGACAGTCAACACCGGGGAGCTGTTTTTT,CAWALTVNTGELFF
TRBV7-9,TRBJ2-5,14,TRBD2,NA,TGTGCCAGCGGGGGACTAGCGGGACAAGAGACCCAGTACTTC,CASGGLAGQETQYF
TRBV7-6,TRBJ2-7,14,NA,NA,TGTGCCAGCAGCTTAGGTCAGGGAACCTACGAGCAGTACTTC,CASSLGQGTYEQYF
TRBV6-5,TRBJ1-1,12,NA,once,TGTGCCAGCAGGGGGACTCCCACTGAAGCTTTCTTT,CASRGTPTEAFF
TRBV11-2,TRBJ2-3,15,NA,NA,TGTGCCAGCAGCTTACCAGGGCCTAGCACAGATACGCAGTATTTT,CASSLPGPSTDTQYF
TRBV27,TRBJ1-1,12,TRBD1,NA,TGTGCCAGCAGTTCAGGGGGCACTGAAGCTTTCTTT,CASSSGGTEAFF
TRBV5-1,TRBJ1-1,17,TRBD1,NA,TGCGCCAGCAGCTCCGGGACAGGGGGGCCGCGGGACACTGAAGCTTTCTTT,CASSSGTGGPRDTEAFF
TRBV5-1,TRBJ1-6,13,NA,NA,TGCGCCAGCAGCTTGGCCGAGGGATCACCCCTCCACTTT,CASSLAEGSPLHF
TRBV6-5,TRBJ1-1,14,NA,NA,TGTGCCAGCAGTTTAAAGGGGCTGAACACTGAAGCTTTCTTT,CASSLKGLNTEAFF
TRBV6-1,TRBJ2-3,15,NA,NA,TGTGCCAGCAGTCGTGCCAGCAGGGAAACAGATACGCAGTATTTT,CASSRASRETDTQYF
TRBV27,TRBJ2-3,14,NA,NA,TGTGCCAGCAGTTCCCTCGGGGGCACAGATACGCAGTATTTT,CASSSLGGTDTQYF
TRBV9,TRBJ2-7,15,TRBD1,NA,TGTGCCAGCAGCCCAGAAGGACAGGGGGCGTTCGAGCAGTACTTC,CASSPEGQGAFEQYF
TRBV27,TRBJ2-5,16,NA,NA,TGTGCCAGCAGTTTGGGGGAGGGGAGGAGGGGGGAGACCCAGTACTTC,CASSLGEGRRGETQYF
TRBV7-8,TRBJ2-7,15,TRBD2,NA,TGTGCCAGCAGCTTTTTAGCGGGGACCTCCTACGAGCAGTACTTC,CASSFLAGTSYEQYF
TRBV2,TRBJ2-3,16,NA,NA,TGTGCCAGCCGTTGGCTTGGGGCATCTAGCACAGATACGCAGTATTTT,CASRWLGASSTDTQYF
TRBV5-1,TRBJ1-1,14,TRBD1,NA,TGCGCCAGCAGCCCGGGCACAGGGGGCACTGAAGCTTTCTTT,CASSPGTGGTEAFF
TRBV25-1,TRBJ1-2,15,NA,NA,TGTGCCAGCAGTGAAAAAGGGTTGACAGTGAGTGGCTACACCTTC,CASSEKGLTVSGYTF
TRBV4-3,TRBJ1-4,18,NA,NA,TGCGCCAGCAGCCAAGGGGAGGAAGGGCAGGTATGGGCTGAAAAACTGTTTTTT,CASSQGEEGQVWAEKLFF
TRBV18,TRBJ1-3,21,TRBD1,NA,TGTGCCAGCTCACCAGATGAAAGTGGACAGGGGAATCGCGCCTCTGGAAACACCATATATTTT,CASSPDESGQGNRASGNTIYF
TRBV5-4,TRBJ1-2,13,NA,NA,TGTGCCAGCAGCTACCTGGGGGGTAATGGCTACACCTTC,CASSYLGGNGYTF
TRBV10-1,TRBJ1-2,13,NA,NA,TGCCCGTGGCACCTATCTGAGGTCGATGGCTACACCTTC,CPWHLSEVDGYTF
TRBV19,TRBJ1-1,18,TRBD1,NA,TGTGCCAGTGGAAAAGCCGGACAGGGGAAGGTGGGGTGGCATGGAGCTTTCTTT,CASGKAGQGKVGWHGAFF
TRBV5-1,TRBJ2-7,13,TRBD2,NA,TGCGCCAGCAGCTTATCGGGACTAGGACAGCAGTACTTC,CASSLSGLGQQYF
TRBV19,TRBJ2-2,16,NA,NA,TGTGCCAGTAGTATCAGGGCAGGCCTGAACACCGGGGAGCTGTTTTTT,CASSIRAGLNTGELFF
TRBV21-1,TRBJ2-3,15,NA,once,TGTGCCAGCACCAAAAAGGGGGCGCCGGCAGATACGCAGTATTTT,CASTKKGAPADTQYF
TRBV12-5,TRBJ1-5,16,TRBD1,NA,TGTGCCAGTGGTTTGGAGGAGGACAGGGGCAATCAGCCCCAGCATTTT,CASGLEEDRGNQPQHF
TRBV5-1,TRBJ2-3,16,TRBD2,NA,TGCGCCAGCAGCTTGGCCAGCGGGGGGTCCACAGATACGCAGTATTTT,CASSLASGGSTDTQYF
TRBV2,TRBJ2-7,14,NA,NA,TGTGCCAGCAGTGTATTCGGGAGCAGCTACGAGCAGTACTTC,CASSVFGSSYEQYF
TRBV6-5,TRBJ1-1,12,NA,few,TGTGCCAGCAGTTACCCTATCACTGAAGCTTTCTTT,CASSYPITEAFF
TRBV5-1,TRBJ2-1,17,TRBD2,NA,TGCGCCAGCAGCTTGACTGGACTAGCGGGGGTCTACAATGAGCAGTTCTTC,CASSLTGLAGVYNEQFF
TRBV29-1,TRBJ1-2,11,NA,NA,TGCAGCGTTGAAGATCTTCATGGCTACACCTTC,CSVEDLHGYTF
TRBV5-6,TRBJ1-2,17,NA,NA,TGTGCCAGCAGCTTGACCGGCAGGCTGGGCTCGAACTATGGCTACACCTTC,CASSLTGRLGSNYGYTF
TRBV6-6,TRBJ2-1,15,TRBD2,NA,TGTGCCAGCAGTCCCGGGACTAGCGGGGGCAATGAGCAGTTCTTC,CASSPGTSGGNEQFF
TRBV4-3,TRBJ1-2,15,NA,NA,TGCGCCAGCAGCCTAAATCAAACAGAGCACTATGGCTACACCTTC,CASSLNQTEHYGYTF
TRBV7-6,TRBJ2-5,15,TRBD1,NA,TGTGCCAGCAGCAGATGGACAGGGGAACAAGAGACCCAGTACTTC,CASSRWTGEQETQYF
TRBV4-3,TRBJ2-1,15,TRBD2,NA,TGCGCCAGCAGCCAAGTCGGGGGGGGGTACAATGAGCAGTTCTTC,CASSQVGGGYNEQFF
TRBV30,TRBJ2-1,14,NA,NA,TGTGCCTGGACTCAACGGACAGTATACAATGAGCAGTTCTTC,CAWTQRTVYNEQFF
TRBV27,TRBJ2-5,16,NA,NA,TGTGCCAGCAGCTCGTGGAGGGACTCCTTGGGTGAGACCCAGTACTTC,CASSSWRDSLGETQYF
TRBV4-3,TRBJ2-3,16,NA,NA,TGCGCCAGCAGCCAAGATATAGGGCAGGGAACAGATACGCAGTATTTT,CASSQDIGQGTDTQYF
TRBV19,TRBJ2-2,13,NA,NA,TGTGCCAGTAACAGGGTGAACACCGGGGAGCTGTTTTTT,CASNRVNTGELFF
TRBV27,TRBJ2-2,15,NA,NA,TGTGCCAGCAGTTTCCTGACAGGGAACACCGGGGAGCTGTTTTTT,CASSFLTGNTGELFF
TRBV27,TRBJ1-1,12,TRBD1,once,TGTGCCAGCGGGACAGGGGACACTGAAGCTTTCTTT,CASGTGDTEAFF
TRBV4-3,TRBJ1-6,16,TRBD1,NA,TGCGCCAGCAGCCAAGTAACAGGGGAAATCAATTCACCCCTCCACTTT,CASSQVTGEINSPLHF
TRBV2,TRBJ1-3,15,TRBD1,NA,TGTGCCAGCAGCCAGACCGGGACAGCAGGAAACACCATATATTTT,CASSQTGTAGNTIYF
TRBV2,TRBJ2-7,13,NA,few,TGTGCCAGGCGGGACGACAGCTCCTACGAGCAGTACTTC,CARRDDSSYEQYF
TRBV29-1,TRBJ2-7,12,TRBD1,once,TGCAGCGTGGGGGACAGCTCCTACGAGCAGTACTTC,CSVGDSSYEQYF
TRBV29-1,TRBJ1-2,12,NA,NA,TGCAGCGTTGAAACCAGGGCCTATGGCTACACCTTC,CSVETRAYGYTF
TRBV27,TRBJ1-5,15,TRBD1,NA,TGTGCCAGCAGGGAGACAGGGGGCTGGGATCAGCCCCAGCATTTT,CASRETGGWDQPQHF
TRBV9,TRBJ1-2,13,NA,NA,TGTGCCAGCAGCGTAGGCCAGGGGATTGGCTACACCTTC,CASSVGQGIGYTF
TRBV13,TRBJ2-1,13,NA,NA,TGTGCCAGCAGCTCCTCCCTATACAATGAGCAGTTCTTC,CASSSSLYNEQFF
TRBV10-3,TRBJ1-3,15,NA,NA,TGTGCCATCAGTGTTGACACGCCGTCTGGAAACACCATATATTTT,CAISVDTPSGNTIYF